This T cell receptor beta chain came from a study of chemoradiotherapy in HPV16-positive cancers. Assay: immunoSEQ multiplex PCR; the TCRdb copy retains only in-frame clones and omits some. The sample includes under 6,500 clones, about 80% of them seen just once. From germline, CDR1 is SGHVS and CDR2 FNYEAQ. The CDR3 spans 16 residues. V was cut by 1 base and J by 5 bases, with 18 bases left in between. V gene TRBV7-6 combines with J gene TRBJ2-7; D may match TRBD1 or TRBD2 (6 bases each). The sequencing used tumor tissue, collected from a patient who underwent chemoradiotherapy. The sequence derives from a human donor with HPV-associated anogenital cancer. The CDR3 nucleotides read TGTGCCAGCAGCTTAGGACATATCGGGGGCCCCGACGAGCAGTACTTC. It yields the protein CASSLGHIGGPDEQYF.